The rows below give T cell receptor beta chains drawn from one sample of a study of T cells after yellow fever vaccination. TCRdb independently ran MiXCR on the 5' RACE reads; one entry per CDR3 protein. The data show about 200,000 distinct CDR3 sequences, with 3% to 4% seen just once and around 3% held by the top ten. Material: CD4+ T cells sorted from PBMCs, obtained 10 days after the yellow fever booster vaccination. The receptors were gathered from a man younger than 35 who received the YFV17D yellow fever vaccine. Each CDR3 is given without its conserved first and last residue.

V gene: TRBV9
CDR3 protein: ASSVGRSEQF

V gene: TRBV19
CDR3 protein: ASSIGLDTQY

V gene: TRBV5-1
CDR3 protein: ASSSTAGGDGELF

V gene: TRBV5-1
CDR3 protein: ASSLGQGETDTQY

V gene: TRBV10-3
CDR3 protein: AIRNAEQLYGYT

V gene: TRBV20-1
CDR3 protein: SARVGGRTYEQY

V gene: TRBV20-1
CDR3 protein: SATRRQAGTDTQY

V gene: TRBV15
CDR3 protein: ATSRDPSGAGSETQY

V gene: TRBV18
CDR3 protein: ASSPGIASNQPQH

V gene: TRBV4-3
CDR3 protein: ASSQDEGSEGYT

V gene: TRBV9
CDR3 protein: ASSVGGPHEQY

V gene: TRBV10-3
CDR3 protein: AISGQLDSPLH

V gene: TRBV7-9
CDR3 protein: ASSFPDVYGYT

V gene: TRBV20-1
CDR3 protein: SARGQLRSYNSPLH

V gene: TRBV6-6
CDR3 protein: ASSSPSGGTYGYT

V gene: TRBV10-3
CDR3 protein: ASRQGPNTEAF

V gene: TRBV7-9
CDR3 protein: ASRRDIEKGQETQY

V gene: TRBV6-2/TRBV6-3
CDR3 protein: ASREDTGELF

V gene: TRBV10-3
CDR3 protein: AIRPEPLADTQY

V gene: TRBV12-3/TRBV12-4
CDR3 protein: ASSRDRAETQY

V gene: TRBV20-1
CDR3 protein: SALRSRALYEQF

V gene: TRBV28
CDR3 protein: ASRRIYAGTGNTGELF

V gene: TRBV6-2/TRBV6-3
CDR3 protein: ASFQGSGANVLT

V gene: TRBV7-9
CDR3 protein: ASSPLVLNTEAF

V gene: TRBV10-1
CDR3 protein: ASSDLAGELF

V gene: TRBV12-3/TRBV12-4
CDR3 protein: ASTNRGIGELF

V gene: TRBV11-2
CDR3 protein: ASRLTLGAREKLF

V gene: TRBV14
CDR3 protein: ASSQGQGIDTQY

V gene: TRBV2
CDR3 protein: ASRPDRGPYNEQF

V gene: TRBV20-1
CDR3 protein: SAPPQGIEKLF

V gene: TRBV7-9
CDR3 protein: ASSPAEGSGELF

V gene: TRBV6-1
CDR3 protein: ATGQVGVTYGYT

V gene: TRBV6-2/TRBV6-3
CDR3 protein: ASSWGGLRPNLETQY

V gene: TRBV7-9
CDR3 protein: ASSYTGGRTYQETQY

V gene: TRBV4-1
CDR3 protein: ASSQESDQTQY

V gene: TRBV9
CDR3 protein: ASSGGQGANESPLH

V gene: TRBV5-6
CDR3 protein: ASSLGGARAVETQH

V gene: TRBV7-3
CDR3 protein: ASSPQTDGLRT

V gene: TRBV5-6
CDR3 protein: ASSPGTDYNTEAF

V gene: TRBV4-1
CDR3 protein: ASSPKWGANEKLF

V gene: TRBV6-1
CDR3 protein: ASTNQGSGANVLT

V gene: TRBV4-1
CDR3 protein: ASSQVRVGYGYT

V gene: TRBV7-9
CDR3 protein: ASSVGPSKAF

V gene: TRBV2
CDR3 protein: ASRTGYEQY

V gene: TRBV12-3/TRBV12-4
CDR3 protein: ASTNSPGGDQPQH

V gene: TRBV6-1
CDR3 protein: ASSTLTGTTTGELF